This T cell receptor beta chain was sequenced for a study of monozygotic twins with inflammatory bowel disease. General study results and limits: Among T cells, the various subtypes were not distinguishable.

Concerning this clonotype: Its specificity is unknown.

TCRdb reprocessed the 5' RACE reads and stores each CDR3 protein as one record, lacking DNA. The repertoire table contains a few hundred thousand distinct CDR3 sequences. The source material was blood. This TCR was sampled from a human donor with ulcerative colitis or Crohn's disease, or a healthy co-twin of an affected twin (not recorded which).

CDR3 loop: CASSQARRVQQASGANVLTF. The chain has TRBV3-1 and TRBJ2-6. The CDR3 is made up of 20 amino acids. Germline V lookup: CDR1 LGHDT, CDR2 YNNKEL (reference sequence).